The clone carrying this T cell receptor (beta chain) was observed a handful of times. TCRdb ran MiXCR on the PCR reads and lists one entry per CDR3 protein. The data show approximately 18,000 distinct CDR3 sequences, about half seen once. Localized lung adenocarcinoma, a non-small cell lung cancer, affected the donors. This sample is drawn from a study of CD4 and CD8 cells across lung adenocarcinoma regions. The CDR3 is 15 residues long. Trimming shortened V by 6 bases and J by 1 base, and 15 bases separated the two germline ends. CDR1 is MNHNS and CDR2 is SASEGT in the germline V gene. This chain connects TRBV6-1 to TRBJ2-5; the D gene is possibly TRBD2 (7 bases). Sequences were obtained from CD8+ T cells from the center of a lung tumor. The source of this sequence is a female donor with lung adenocarcinoma. The CD4 and CD8 labels of this study may be unreliable. For the CDR3, the DNA is TGTGCCAGCAGCCCCAGGGGAGGGAGCCAAGAGACCCAGTACTTC. It yields the protein CASSPRGGSQETQYF.